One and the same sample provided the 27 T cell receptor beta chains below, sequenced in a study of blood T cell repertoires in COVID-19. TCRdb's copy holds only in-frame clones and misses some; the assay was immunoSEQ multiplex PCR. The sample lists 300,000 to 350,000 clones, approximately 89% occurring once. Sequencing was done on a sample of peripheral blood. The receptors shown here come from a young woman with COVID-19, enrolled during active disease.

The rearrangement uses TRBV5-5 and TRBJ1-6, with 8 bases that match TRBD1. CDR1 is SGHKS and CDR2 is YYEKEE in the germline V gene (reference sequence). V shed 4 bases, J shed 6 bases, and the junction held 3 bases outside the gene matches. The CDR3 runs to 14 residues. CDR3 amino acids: CASSVTGANSPLHF. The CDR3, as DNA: TGTGCCAGCAGCGTGACAGGGGCTAATTCACCCCTCCACTTT.

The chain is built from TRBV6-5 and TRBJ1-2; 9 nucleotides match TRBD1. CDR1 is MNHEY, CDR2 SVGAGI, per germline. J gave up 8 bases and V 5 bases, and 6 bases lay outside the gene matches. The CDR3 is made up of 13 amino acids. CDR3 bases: TGTGCCAGCAGTCGGACAGGGGAAGGGGGCTACACCTTC. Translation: CASSRTGEGGYTF.

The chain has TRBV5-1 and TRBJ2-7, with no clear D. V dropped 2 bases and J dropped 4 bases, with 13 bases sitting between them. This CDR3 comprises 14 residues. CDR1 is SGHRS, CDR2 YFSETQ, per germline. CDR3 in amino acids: CASSFSGFLYEQYF. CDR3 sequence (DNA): TGCGCCAGCAGCTTCTCAGGATTCTTATACGAGCAGTACTTC.

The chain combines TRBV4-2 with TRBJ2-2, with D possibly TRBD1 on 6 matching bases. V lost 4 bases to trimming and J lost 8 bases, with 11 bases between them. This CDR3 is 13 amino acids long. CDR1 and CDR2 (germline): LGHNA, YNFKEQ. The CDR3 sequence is CASSPNRVGELFF. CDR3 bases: TGTGCCAGCAGCCCTAACAGGGTAGGGGAGCTGTTTTTT.

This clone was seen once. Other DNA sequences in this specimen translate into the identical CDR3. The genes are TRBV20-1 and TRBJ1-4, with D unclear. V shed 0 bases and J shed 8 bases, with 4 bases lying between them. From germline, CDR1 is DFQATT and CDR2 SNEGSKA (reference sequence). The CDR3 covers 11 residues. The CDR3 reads CSARDREKLFF. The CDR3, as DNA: TGCAGTGCTAGAGACAGGGAAAAACTGTTTTTT.

CDR3 DNA sequence: TGTGCCAGCAGCTACGACATGAGCTATGGCTACACCTTC. The encoded protein is CASSYDMSYGYTF. The J gene is TRBJ1-2, the V gene TRBV6-5, with D unclear. The V gene's germline CDR1 is MNHEY and CDR2 SVGAGI. V dropped 6 bases and J dropped 4 bases, with 12 bases sitting between them. This CDR3 has 13 residues.

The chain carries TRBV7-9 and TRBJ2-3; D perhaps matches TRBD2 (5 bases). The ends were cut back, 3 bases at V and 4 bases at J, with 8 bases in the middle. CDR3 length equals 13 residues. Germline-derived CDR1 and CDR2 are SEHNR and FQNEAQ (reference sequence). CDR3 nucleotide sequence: TGTGCCAGCAGCTTTTTGGGAGCAGATACGCAGTATTTT. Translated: CASSFLGADTQYF. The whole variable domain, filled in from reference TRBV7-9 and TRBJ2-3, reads DTGVSQNPRHKITKRGQNVTFRCDPISEHNRLYWYRQTLGQGPEFLTYFQNEAQLEKSRLLSDRFSAERPKGSFSTLEIQRTEQGDSAMYLCASSFLGADTQYFGPGTRLTVL.

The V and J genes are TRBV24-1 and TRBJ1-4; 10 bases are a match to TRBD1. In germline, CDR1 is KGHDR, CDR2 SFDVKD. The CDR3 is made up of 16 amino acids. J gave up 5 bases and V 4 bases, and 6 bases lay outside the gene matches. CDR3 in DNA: TGTGCCACCAGTGAATCTCCGGGACAGGGGAATGAAAAACTGTTTTTT. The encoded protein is CATSESPGQGNEKLFF.

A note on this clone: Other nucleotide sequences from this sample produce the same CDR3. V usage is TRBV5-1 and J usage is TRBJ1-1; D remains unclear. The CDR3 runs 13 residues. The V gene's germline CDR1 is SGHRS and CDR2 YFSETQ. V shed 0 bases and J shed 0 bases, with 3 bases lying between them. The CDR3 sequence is CASSLAVNTEAFF. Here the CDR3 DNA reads TGCGCCAGCAGCTTGGCCGTGAACACTGAAGCTTTCTTT.

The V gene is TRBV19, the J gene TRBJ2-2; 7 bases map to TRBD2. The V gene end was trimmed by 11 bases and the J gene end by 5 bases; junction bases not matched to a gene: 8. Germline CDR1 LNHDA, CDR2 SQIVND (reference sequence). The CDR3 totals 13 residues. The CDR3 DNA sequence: TGTGCCGGGAGGGCGGAGCTAACCGGGGAGCTGTTTTTT. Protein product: CAGRAELTGELFF.

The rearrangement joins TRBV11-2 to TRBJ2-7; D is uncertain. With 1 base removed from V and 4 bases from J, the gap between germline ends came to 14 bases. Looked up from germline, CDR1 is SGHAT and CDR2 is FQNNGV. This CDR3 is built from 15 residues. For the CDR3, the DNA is TGTGCCAGCAGCTTAGGCGGCAGCAATCAGTACGAGCAGTACTTC. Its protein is CASSLGGSNQYEQYF.

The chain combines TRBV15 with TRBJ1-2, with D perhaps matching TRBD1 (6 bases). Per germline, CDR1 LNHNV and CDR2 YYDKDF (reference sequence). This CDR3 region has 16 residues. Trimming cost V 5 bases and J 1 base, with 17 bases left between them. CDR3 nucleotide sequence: TGTGCCACCAGCGACCGGGACACCGATTTTAACTATGGCTACACCTTC. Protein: CATSDRDTDFNYGYTF.

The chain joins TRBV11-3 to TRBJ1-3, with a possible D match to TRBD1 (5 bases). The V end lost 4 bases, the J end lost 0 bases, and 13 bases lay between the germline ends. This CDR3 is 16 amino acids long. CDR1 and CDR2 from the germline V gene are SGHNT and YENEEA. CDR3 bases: TGTGCCAGCAGCTACCTCTACAGGATCTCTGGAAACACCATATATTTT. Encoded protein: CASSYLYRISGNTIYF.

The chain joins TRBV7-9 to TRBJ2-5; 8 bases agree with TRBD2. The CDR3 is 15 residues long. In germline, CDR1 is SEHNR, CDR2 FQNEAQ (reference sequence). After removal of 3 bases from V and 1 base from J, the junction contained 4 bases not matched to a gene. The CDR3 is CASSFGRGGQETQYF. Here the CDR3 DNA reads TGTGCCAGCAGCTTTGGACGGGGGGGCCAAGAGACCCAGTACTTC.

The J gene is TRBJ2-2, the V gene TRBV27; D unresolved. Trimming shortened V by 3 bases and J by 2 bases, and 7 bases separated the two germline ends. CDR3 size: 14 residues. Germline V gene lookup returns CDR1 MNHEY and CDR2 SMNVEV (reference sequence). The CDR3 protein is CASSLWSNTGELFF. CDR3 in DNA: TGTGCCAGCAGTTTGTGGAGCAACACCGGGGAGCTGTTTTTT.

The CDR3 bases are TGTGCCAGCAGGTCCTCGAGGGGGGCGGGAGACACCGGGGAGCTGTTTTTT. The encoded protein is CASRSSRGAGDTGELFF. The V and J genes are TRBV25-1 and TRBJ2-2; a possible D gene is TRBD2 (7 bases). Trimming took 6 bases from V and 3 from J, leaving 20 bases between them. Per the germline V gene, CDR1 is MGHDK and CDR2 is SYGVNS. CDR3 length equals 17 residues.

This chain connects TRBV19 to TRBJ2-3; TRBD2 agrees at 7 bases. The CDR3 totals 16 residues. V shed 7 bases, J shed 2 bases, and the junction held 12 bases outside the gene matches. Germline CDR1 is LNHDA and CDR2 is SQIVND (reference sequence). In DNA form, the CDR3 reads TGTGCCAGTAAAGTTGGGAGGGCGGGAGACACAGATACGCAGTATTTT. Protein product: CASKVGRAGDTDTQYF.

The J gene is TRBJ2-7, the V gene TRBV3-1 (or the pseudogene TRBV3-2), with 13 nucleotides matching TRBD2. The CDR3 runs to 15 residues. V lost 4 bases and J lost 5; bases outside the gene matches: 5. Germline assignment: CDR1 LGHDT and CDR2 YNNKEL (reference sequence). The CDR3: CASSPQGLAGNEQYF. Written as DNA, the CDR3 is TGTGCCAGCAGCCCCCAGGGACTAGCGGGGAACGAGCAGTACTTC.

Written as DNA, the CDR3 is TGTGCCAGCCAGAGGGACGGGGGTAATTCACCCCTCCACTTT. Amino acid sequence: CASQRDGGNSPLHF. The genes are TRBV18 and TRBJ1-6; D might be TRBD1 (5 bases). The germline gives CDR1 KGHSH, CDR2 LQKENI. The CDR3 has 14 amino acids. With 8 bases removed from V and 6 bases from J, the gap between germline ends came to 14 bases.

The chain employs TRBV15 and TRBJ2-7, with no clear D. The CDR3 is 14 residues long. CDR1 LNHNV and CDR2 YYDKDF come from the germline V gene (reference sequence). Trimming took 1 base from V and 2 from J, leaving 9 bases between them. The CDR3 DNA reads TGTGCCACCAGCAGAGGTACCTACCCCTACGAGCAGTACTTC. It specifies CATSRGTYPYEQYF.

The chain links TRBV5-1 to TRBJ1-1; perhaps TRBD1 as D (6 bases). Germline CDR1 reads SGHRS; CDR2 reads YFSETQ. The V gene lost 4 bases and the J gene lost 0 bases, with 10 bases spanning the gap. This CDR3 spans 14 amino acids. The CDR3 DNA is TGCGCCAGCAGCACAGGACAGCTGAACACTGAAGCTTTCTTT. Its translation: CASSTGQLNTEAFF.

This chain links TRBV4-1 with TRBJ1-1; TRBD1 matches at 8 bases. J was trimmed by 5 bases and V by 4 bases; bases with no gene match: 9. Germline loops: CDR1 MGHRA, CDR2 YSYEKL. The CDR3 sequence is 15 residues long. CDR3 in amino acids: CASSLYGQGETEAFF. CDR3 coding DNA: TGCGCCAGCAGCCTTTATGGACAGGGTGAGACTGAAGCTTTCTTT.

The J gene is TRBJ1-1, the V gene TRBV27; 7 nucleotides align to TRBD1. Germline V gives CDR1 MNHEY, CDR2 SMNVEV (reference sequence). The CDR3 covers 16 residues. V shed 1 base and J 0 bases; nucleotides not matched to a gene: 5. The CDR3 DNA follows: TGTGCCAGCAGTTTATGGGACAGCACCATGAACACTGAAGCTTTCTTT. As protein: CASSLWDSTMNTEAFF.

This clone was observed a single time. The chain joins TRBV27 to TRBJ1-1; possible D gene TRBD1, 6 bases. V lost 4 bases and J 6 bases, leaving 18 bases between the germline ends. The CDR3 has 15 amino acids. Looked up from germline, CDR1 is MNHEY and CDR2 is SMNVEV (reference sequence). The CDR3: CASSSLGGGHSEAFF. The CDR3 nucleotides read TGTGCCAGCAGTTCCCTGGGGGGGGGACACTCTGAAGCTTTCTTT.

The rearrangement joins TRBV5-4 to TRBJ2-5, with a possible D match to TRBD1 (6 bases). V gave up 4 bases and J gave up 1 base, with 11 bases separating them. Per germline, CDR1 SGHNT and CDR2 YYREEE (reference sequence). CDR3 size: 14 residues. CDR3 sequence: CASSRDRFQETQYF. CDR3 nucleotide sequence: TGTGCCAGCAGCCGAGACAGGTTCCAAGAGACCCAGTACTTC. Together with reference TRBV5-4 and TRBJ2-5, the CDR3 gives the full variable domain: ETGVTQSPTHLIKTRGQQVTLRCSSQSGHNTVSWYQQALGQGPQFIFQYYREEENGRGNFPPRFSGLQFPNYSSELNVNALELDDSALYLCASSRDRFQETQYFGPGTRLLVL.

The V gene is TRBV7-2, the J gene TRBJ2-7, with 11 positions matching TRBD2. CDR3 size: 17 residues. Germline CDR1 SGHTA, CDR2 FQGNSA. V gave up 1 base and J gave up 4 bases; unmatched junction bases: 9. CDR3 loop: CASSLGPLAGGQYEQYV. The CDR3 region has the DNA TGTGCCAGCAGCTTAGGCCCCCTAGCGGGGGGACAATACGAGCAGTACGTC.

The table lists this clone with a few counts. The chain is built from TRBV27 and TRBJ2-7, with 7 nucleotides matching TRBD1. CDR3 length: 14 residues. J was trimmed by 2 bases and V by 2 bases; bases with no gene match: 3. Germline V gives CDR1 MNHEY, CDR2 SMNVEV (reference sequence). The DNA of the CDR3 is TGTGCCAGCAGTTTACAGACAGGGACCTACGAGCAGTACTTC. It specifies CASSLQTGTYEQYF.